These 22 T cell receptor beta chains originate from one sample sequenced in a study of cytomegalovirus exposure and HLA in healthy donors. The protocol was immunoSEQ multiplex PCR, while the TCRdb copy is restricted to in-frame clones and leaves out a portion. Of tens of thousands of clones listed, 95% to 98% were seen once; the top ten hold around 1.5%. Sequenced input: PBMCs. The receptors here all came from a woman between 18 and 29 years old in good health and CMV-seropositive.

This CDR3 is CASSKGQGQDTQYF. The CDR3 nucleotides are TGTGCCAGCAGTAAGGGACAGGGGCAAGATACGCAGTATTTT. The rearrangement links TRBV27 to TRBJ2-3, with 10 positions matching TRBD1. From germline, CDR1 is MNHEY and CDR2 SMNVEV (reference sequence). After removal of 5 bases from V and 5 bases from J, the junction contained 4 bases not matched to a gene. This CDR3 spans 14 amino acids.

The chain couples TRBV4-1 to TRBJ1-1; 7 bases fit TRBD1. The V gene's germline CDR1 is MGHRA and CDR2 YSYEKL. The CDR3 extends over 16 amino acids. Trimming took 2 bases from V and 5 from J; bases not matched to a gene: 11. The CDR3 is CASSQQTGRFGTEAFF. The CDR3 DNA reads as TGCGCCAGCAGCCAACAGACAGGGAGGTTTGGTACTGAAGCTTTCTTT.

The V call is TRBV7-3, the J call TRBJ2-2, with TRBD2 identical over 8 bases. V lost 5 bases to trimming and J lost 3 bases; unmatched junction nucleotides: 14. Germline V lookup: CDR1 SGHTA, CDR2 FQGTGA. The CDR3 is 18 amino acids. The CDR3 region is CASSANGIGTSHTGELFF. In DNA form, the CDR3 reads TGTGCCAGCAGCGCCAATGGTATCGGGACTAGTCACACCGGGGAGCTGTTTTTT.

J is TRBJ2-5 and V is TRBV11-3, with D possibly matching TRBD2 (6 bases). The CDR3 sequence is 13 residues long. V was shortened by 1 base and J by 3 bases, with 6 bases between the two germline ends. Germline CDR1 SGHNT, CDR2 YENEEA. CDR3 DNA: TGTGCCAGCAGCTTAGGCGGGGAAGAGACCCAGTACTTC. Translated: CASSLGGEETQYF.

This chain links TRBV27 with TRBJ2-2; 9 bases agree with TRBD2. V lost 7 bases, J lost 4 bases, and 7 bases stayed unmatched. This CDR3 region has 15 residues. CDR1 is MNHEY, CDR2 SMNVEV, per germline (reference sequence). Here the CDR3 DNA reads TGTGCCAGCACCGCGGGAGGGGGTTCCACCGGGGAGCTGTTTTTT. Amino acid sequence: CASTAGGGSTGELFF.

The chain joins TRBV5-1 to TRBJ1-4; 12 nucleotides agree with TRBD1. The CDR3 covers 19 residues. Unmatched junction bases numbered 10, after V lost 4 bases and J lost 0 bases. Germline V lookup: CDR1 SGHRS, CDR2 YFSETQ. CDR3 bases: TGCGCCAGCAGCCCCGGGACAGGGGGCGTAATAGCAACTAATGAAAAACTGTTTTTT. This translates into CASSPGTGGVIATNEKLFF.

The chain links TRBV7-9 to TRBJ2-1, with 9 bases identical to TRBD2. Germline V gene lookup returns CDR1 SEHNR and CDR2 FQNEAQ (reference sequence). J lost 14 bases, V lost 1 base, and 6 bases had no gene match. This CDR3 has 13 amino acids. For the CDR3, the DNA is TGTGCCAGCAGCTTAGAAGGGTCTAGCGGGGAGTTCTTC. Its protein is CASSLEGSSGEFF.

The V call is TRBV30, the J call TRBJ2-1; a possible D gene is TRBD1 (6 bases). The CDR3 totals 12 residues. Per germline, CDR1 GTSNPN and CDR2 SVGIG (reference sequence). V dropped 2 bases and J dropped 9 bases, with 11 bases sitting between them. Written as DNA, the CDR3 is TGTGCCTGGAGTCGGGAAGGGGGTGAGCAGTTCTTC. Its protein product is CAWSREGGEQFF.

V gene TRBV15 combines with J gene TRBJ2-7; possibly TRBD1 for D (5 bases). Trimming stripped 5 bases from V and 4 bases from J, with 18 bases between. The CDR3 runs 15 residues. Germline V gene data show CDR1 as LNHNV and CDR2 as YYDKDF (reference sequence). This CDR3 reads CATSQEYRGMYEQYF. Here the CDR3 DNA reads TGTGCCACCAGCCAGGAATATAGGGGAATGTACGAGCAGTACTTC.

Here the CDR3 DNA reads TGCGCCAGCAGTGCTAGCGGGGTCTACAATGAGCAGTTCTTC. It specifies CASSASGVYNEQFF. The chain links TRBV10-1 to TRBJ2-1; TRBD2 agrees at 9 bases. The J segment lost 3 bases and the V segment lost 4 bases, leaving 1 base of the junction unmatched. The CDR3 sequence is 14 residues long. Germline assignment: CDR1 WNHNN and CDR2 SYGVQD (reference sequence).

The chain couples TRBV7-9 to TRBJ2-1, with D perhaps matching TRBD2 (5 bases). Trimming stripped 1 base from V and 2 bases from J, with 18 bases between. Germline CDR1 is SEHNR and CDR2 is FQNEAQ (reference sequence). This CDR3 has 18 amino acids. The CDR3 nucleotides are TGTGCCAGCAGCTTAGATTTTTTCGACTACCCGACCTACAATGAGCAGTTCTTC. The encoded protein is CASSLDFFDYPTYNEQFF.

The chain joins TRBV6-5 to TRBJ1-1; 9 positions agree with TRBD1. J lost 5 bases, V lost 6 bases, and 10 bases had no gene match. Germline assignment: CDR1 MNHEY and CDR2 SVGAGI. This CDR3 region has 15 residues. The CDR3 loop reads CASRRDRERGTEAFF. The DNA for the CDR3 is TGTGCCAGCAGACGGGACAGGGAACGAGGGACTGAAGCTTTCTTT.

This clone has only one observation. Written as DNA, the CDR3 is TGTGCCAGCAGCTTAGGGACTAGCGGGAGAAGCACAGATACGCAGTATTTT. Residues: CASSLGTSGRSTDTQYF. The V call is TRBV7-9, the J call TRBJ2-3; 13 bases are a match to TRBD2. After removal of 1 base from V and 0 bases from J, the junction contained 1 base not matched to a gene. This CDR3 comprises 17 residues. Germline V gene lookup returns CDR1 SEHNR and CDR2 FQNEAQ (reference sequence).

This rearrangement joins TRBV28 to TRBJ2-1, with 10 bases fitting TRBD2. The CDR3 spans 18 residues. Germline V CDR1 and CDR2: MDHEN, SYDVKM. The junction had 10 bases not matched to a gene; V was cut back by 5 bases and J by 0 bases. CDR3 protein: CASSPLAGELSSYNEQFF. The CDR3 region has the DNA TGTGCCAGCAGTCCCCTAGCGGGAGAGCTTAGCTCCTACAATGAGCAGTTCTTC.

This sequence joins TRBV6-6 and TRBJ1-4; D remains unclear. V was cut by 6 bases and J by 4 bases, with 15 bases left in between. CDR3 length: 15 amino acids. CDR1 is MNHNY, CDR2 SVGAGI, per germline (reference sequence). CDR3 sequence: CASSYDGSSNEKLFF. DNA of the CDR3: TGTGCCAGCAGCTACGACGGGAGTAGTAATGAAAAACTGTTTTTT.

The J gene is TRBJ1-5, the V gene TRBV7-8; no reliable D call. Germline V gene data show CDR1 as SGHVS and CDR2 as FQNEAQ. The CDR3 is 16 residues long. Trimming took off 5 bases at V and 1 base at J, with 15 bases between the two ends. The chain's CDR3 is CASSPTGSGSNQPQHF. The CDR3 DNA is TGTGCCAGCAGCCCGACGGGGAGTGGAAGCAATCAGCCCCAGCATTTT.

V and J are TRBV20-1 and TRBJ2-3; D possibly corresponds to TRBD1 (6 bases). Germline V gene sequence: CDR1 DFQATT, CDR2 SNEGSKA (reference sequence). Between the trimmed V and J ends, which lost 5 bases and 8 bases, there was a span of 8 bases. The CDR3 consists of 10 residues. In DNA form, the CDR3 reads TGCAGTGCTGGGGGCGGTACGCAGTATTTT. Translation: CSAGGGTQYF.

A single count supports this clone. This chain connects TRBV4-2 to TRBJ1-5; 8 bases are a match to TRBD1. Germline CDR1 and CDR2: LGHNA and YNFKEQ. V lost 2 bases to trimming and J lost 3 bases; unmatched junction nucleotides: 6. The CDR3 runs to 16 residues. This CDR3 reads CASSQSDRVDNQPQHF. The CDR3 DNA sequence: TGTGCCAGCAGCCAATCGGACAGGGTCGACAATCAGCCCCAGCATTTT.

The chain couples TRBV6-5 to TRBJ1-2, with 7 bases identical to TRBD1. V was clipped by 3 bases and J by 4 bases; unmatched bases: 5. Germline CDR1 reads MNHEY; CDR2 reads SVGAGI. CDR3 size: 14 residues. In nucleotides, the CDR3 is TGTGCCAGCAGTTATGGGCAGGGGGTCTATGGCTACACCTTC. As protein: CASSYGQGVYGYTF.

This sequence joins TRBV15 and TRBJ2-7; 8 bases agree with TRBD1. With V trimmed by 5 bases and J by 3 bases, 6 bases remained unmatched. The germline V gene has CDR1 LNHNV and CDR2 YYDKDF (reference sequence). CDR3 length equals 14 residues. This CDR3 is CATSHLQGDYEQYF. The CDR3 DNA reads as TGTGCCACCAGCCACTTACAGGGGGACTACGAGCAGTACTTC. Drawing the rest from reference TRBV15 and TRBJ2-7, the complete variable domain is DAMVIQNPRYQVTQFGKPVTLSCSQTLNHNVMYWYQQKSSQAPKLLFHYYDKDFNNEADTPDNFQSRRPNTSFCFLDIRSPGLGDTAMYLCATSHLQGDYEQYFGPGTRLTVT.

The chain employs TRBV27 and TRBJ2-7, with TRBD1 matching over 8 bases. The CDR3 contains 16 residues. Germline CDR1 reads MNHEY; CDR2 reads SMNVEV (reference sequence). The V gene end was trimmed by 2 bases and the J gene end by 5 bases; junction bases not matched to a gene: 11. The CDR3 spells CASSLKSQGVLHEQYF. CDR3 coding DNA: TGTGCCAGCAGTTTAAAATCACAGGGGGTCCTTCACGAGCAGTACTTC.

This rearrangement joins TRBV9 to TRBJ2-7; the D gene is possibly TRBD2 (6 bases). The germline CDR1 and CDR2 sequences are SGDLS and YYNGEE. With 4 bases removed from V and 4 bases from J, the gap between germline ends came to 21 bases. The CDR3 has 16 amino acids. CDR3 coding DNA: TGTGCCAGCAGCCCCAGACTAGGAGGAGGGACTTACGAGCAGTACTTC. It encodes CASSPRLGGGTYEQYF.